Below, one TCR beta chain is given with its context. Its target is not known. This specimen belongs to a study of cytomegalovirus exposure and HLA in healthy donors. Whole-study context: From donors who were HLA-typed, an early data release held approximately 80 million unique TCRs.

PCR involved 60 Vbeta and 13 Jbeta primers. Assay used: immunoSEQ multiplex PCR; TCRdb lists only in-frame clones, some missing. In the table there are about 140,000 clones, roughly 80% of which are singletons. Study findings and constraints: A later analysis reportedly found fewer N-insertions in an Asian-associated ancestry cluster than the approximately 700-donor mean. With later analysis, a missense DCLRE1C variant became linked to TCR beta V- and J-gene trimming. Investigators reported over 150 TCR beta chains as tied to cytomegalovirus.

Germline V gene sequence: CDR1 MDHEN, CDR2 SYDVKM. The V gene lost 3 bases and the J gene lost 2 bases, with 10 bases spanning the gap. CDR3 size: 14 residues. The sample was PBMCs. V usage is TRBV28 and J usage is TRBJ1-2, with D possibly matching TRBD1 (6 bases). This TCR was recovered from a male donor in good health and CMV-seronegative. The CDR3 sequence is CASSLRGLNYGYTF. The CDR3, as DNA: TGTGCCAGCAGTTTGAGGGGGTTGAACTATGGCTACACCTTC.